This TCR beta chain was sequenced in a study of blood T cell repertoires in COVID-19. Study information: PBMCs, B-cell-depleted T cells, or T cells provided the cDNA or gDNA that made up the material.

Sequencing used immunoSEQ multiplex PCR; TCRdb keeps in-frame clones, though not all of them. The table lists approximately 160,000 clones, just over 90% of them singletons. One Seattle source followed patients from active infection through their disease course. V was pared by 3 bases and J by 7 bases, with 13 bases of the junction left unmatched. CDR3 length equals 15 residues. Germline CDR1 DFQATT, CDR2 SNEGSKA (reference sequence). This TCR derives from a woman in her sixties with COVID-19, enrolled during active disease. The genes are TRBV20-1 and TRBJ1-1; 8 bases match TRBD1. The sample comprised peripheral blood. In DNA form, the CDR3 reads TGCAGTGCTAGTCCGGGGGCTACAGGGGGTGGTGAAGCTTTCTTT. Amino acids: CSASPGATGGGEAFF.